The rows below give T cell receptor beta chains drawn from one sample of a study of cytomegalovirus exposure and HLA in healthy donors. Profiling relied on immunoSEQ multiplex PCR, and the TCRdb table lists in-frame clones only, not all of them. The profile covers some 150,000 clones, with approximately 80% appearing a single time and roughly 1.3% taken by the ten largest. The sample taken for sequencing was PBMCs. Source of these receptors: a woman in her 50s in good health and CMV-seronegative. Each CDR3 is given without its conserved first and last residue.

len | j_gene | v_gene | CDR3aa
13 | TRBJ2-1 | TRBV10-1 | ASSESSGGYNEQF
11 | TRBJ1-2 | TRBV19 | ASWTGEANGYT
14 | TRBJ2-1 | TRBV5-4 | ASSLETSAYYNEQF
10 | TRBJ2-7 | TRBV30 | AWRTGSYEQY
16 | TRBJ1-6 | TRBV4-1 | ASSQGPLRPLGDSPLH
17 | TRBJ1-4 | TRBV4-2 | ASSPLGTTGRPDSEKLF
15 | TRBJ2-3 | TRBV7-3 | ASSLRPLGTGTDTQY
12 | TRBJ2-7 | TRBV28 | ASSPTGVGYEQY
14 | TRBJ1-1 | TRBV7-9 | ASSLVGSPMNTEAF
13 | TRBJ2-1 | TRBV10-1 | ASSDGDRVKDEQF
13 | TRBJ1-2 | TRBV6-5 | ASKLSYGGGYGYT
9 | TRBJ1-3 | TRBV30 | AWTVGNTIY
10 | TRBJ2-2 | TRBV2 | ASTTNTGELF
13 | TRBJ2-7 | TRBV28 | ASREPGLVPYEQY
13 | TRBJ1-2 | TRBV14 | ASSRETGGQGGYT
12 | TRBJ2-7 | TRBV28 | ASSLLAGPYEQY
11 | TRBJ1-1 | TRBV7-9 | ASSSQGITEAF
12 | TRBJ2-5 | TRBV2 | ASSFATPEETQY
13 | TRBJ2-6 | TRBV5-1 | ASSSDSSGANVLT
10 | TRBJ2-3 | TRBV5-1 | ASSPSTDTQY
16 | TRBJ2-1 | TRBV28 | ASSLRKDSGGASSEQF
14 | TRBJ2-1 | TRBV11-2 | ASSLGLAGTLDEQF
13 | TRBJ2-1 | TRBV18 | ASSPFTSGYNEQF
11 | TRBJ2-7 | TRBV6-5 | ASSVTGPYEQY